The text below deals with one T cell receptor beta chain. The data were obtained in a study of blood T cell repertoires in COVID-19. As for the study in general: Italy, Spain and the United States were the sources of the convalescent and acute COVID-19 samples. T cells, B-cell-depleted T cells, or PBMCs supplied cDNA or gDNA.

The authors' processing: Estimation of nucleated cell counts relied on the amplification of reference gene primers. Clones were sequenced by immunoSEQ multiplex PCR, and TCRdb holds only the in-frame ones, with some missing. That table gives V, J and clone size, and the DNA gave D and trimming. The sample has approximately 260,000 clones, approximately 83% seen once; the top ten hold about 10%. Germline V gives CDR1 SEHNR, CDR2 FQNEAQ (reference sequence). V lost 5 bases to trimming and J lost 0 bases, with 20 bases between them. CDR3 length: 17 residues. The clonotype was recovered from a woman in her 70s with acute or convalescent COVID-19. Sequenced: peripheral blood. The genes are TRBV7-9 and TRBJ2-7; D uncertain. The CDR3 sequence: CASSLVSGFSSSYEQYF. CDR3 sequence (DNA): TGTGCCAGCAGCCTCGTTTCTGGCTTCTCAAGCTCCTACGAGCAGTACTTC.